These 24 T cell receptor beta chains came from one sample sequenced in a study of CD8 T cells in ankylosing spondylitis. TCRdb fed the 5' RACE reads into MiXCR, producing one record per CDR3 protein. The sample yields 150,000 to 200,000 distinct CDR3 sequences, roughly 20% seen once. Specimen: blood, either unsorted or a sorted T cell fraction (not recorded which). The receptors originated from a male donor aged 5 to 30 with ankylosing spondylitis or in good health (not recorded which).

This clonotype was counted many times. V gene TRBV12-3 or TRBV12-4 combines with J gene TRBJ2-3; D possibly corresponds to TRBD1 (6 bases). The ends were cut back, 4 bases at V and 2 bases at J, with 19 bases in the middle. The CDR3 consists of 17 residues. CDR3 loop: CASSSPLQGPVTDTQYF. The CDR3 DNA follows: TGTGCCAGCAGTTCGCCCCTACAGGGTCCGGTCACAGATACGCAGTATTTT.

This clonotype was seen many times. This rearrangement joins TRBV12-3 or TRBV12-4 to TRBJ1-6, with a possible D match to TRBD1 (5 bases). This CDR3 is 13 amino acids long. Trimming took off 7 bases at V and 4 bases at J, with 8 bases between the two ends. CDR3 amino acids: CASTRQYNSPLHF. The CDR3 nucleotides are TGTGCCAGCACCCGACAGTATAATTCACCCCTCCACTTT.

This clonotype has a count of ten or more. The genes are TRBV27 and TRBJ1-2; TRBD1 matches at 8 bases. The CDR3 totals 13 residues. J lost 8 bases, V lost 10 bases, and 12 bases had no gene match. The V gene's germline CDR1 is MNHEY and CDR2 SMNVEV (reference sequence). CDR3 sequence reads: CATGRQGAGGYTF. In DNA, the CDR3 is TGTGCCACCGGGAGGCAGGGGGCGGGAGGCTACACCTTC.

The chain is built from TRBV30 and TRBJ2-5; no definite D call. V lost 4 bases to trimming and J lost 5 bases, with 11 bases between them. CDR3 length: 12 residues. In germline, CDR1 is GTSNPN, CDR2 SVGIG (reference sequence). The CDR3 DNA sequence: TGTGCCTGGACTAAGACCGGGGAGACCCAGTACTTC. Amino acids: CAWTKTGETQYF.

This clonotype was detected ten times or more. The chain is built from TRBV20-1 and TRBJ2-3; a possible D gene is TRBD2 (5 bases). Germline lookup yields CDR1 DFQATT and CDR2 SNEGSKA (reference sequence). With 6 bases removed from V and 6 bases from J, the gap between germline ends came to 13 bases. The CDR3 is 12 residues long. This CDR3 reads CSARGAVDTQYF. The DNA for the CDR3 is TGCAGTGCCCGGGGAGCGGTGGATACGCAGTATTTT.

At least ten counts were recorded for this clonotype. The V and J genes are TRBV20-1 and TRBJ2-3, with D perhaps TRBD2 (5 bases). The germline CDR1 and CDR2 sequences are DFQATT and SNEGSKA (reference sequence). The V and J ends lost 7 bases and 0 bases respectively, with 11 bases between them. This CDR3 is 13 amino acids long. CDR3 residues: CSVHGVSTDTQYF. CDR3 coding DNA: TGCAGTGTCCACGGGGTTAGCACAGATACGCAGTATTTT.

There are many counts of this clonotype. J is TRBJ2-7 and V is TRBV29-1; D may be TRBD1 (7 bases). V lost 2 bases to trimming and J lost 3 bases, with 17 bases between them. The CDR3 extends over 15 amino acids. Germline assignment: CDR1 SQVTM and CDR2 ANQGSEA. The CDR3 here is CSVEMAGQFIYEQYF. CDR3 in DNA: TGCAGCGTTGAAATGGCGGGACAGTTCATCTACGAGCAGTACTTC.

V is TRBV7-9 and J is TRBJ1-6; D not certain. Germline-derived CDR1 and CDR2 are SEHNR and FQNEAQ (reference sequence). The CDR3 is 15 residues long. With 5 bases removed from V and 6 bases from J, the gap between germline ends came to 14 bases. The CDR3 nucleotides are TGTGCCAGCAGCGCCCCCGAGCAGCTTAATTCACCCCTCCACTTT. Translated, it gives CASSAPEQLNSPLHF. The whole variable domain, filled in from reference TRBV7-9 and TRBJ1-6, reads DTGVSQNPRHKITKRGQNVTFRCDPISEHNRLYWYRQTLGQGPEFLTYFQNEAQLEKSRLLSDRFSAERPKGSFSTLEIQRTEQGDSAMYLCASSAPEQLNSPLHFGNGTRLTVT.

This clonotype has ten or more counts. The chain employs TRBV6-6 and TRBJ2-5; no firm D call. Trimming took 0 bases from V and 4 from J, leaving 6 bases between them. Germline V gene lookup returns CDR1 MNHNY and CDR2 SVGAGI (reference sequence). This CDR3 has 13 amino acids. CDR3 protein: CASSYSPGETQYF. In DNA, the CDR3 is TGTGCCAGCAGTTACTCGCCGGGAGAGACCCAGTACTTC.

This clonotype has at least ten counts. The V call is TRBV5-1, the J call TRBJ2-1; TRBD2 matches at 11 bases. The germline gives CDR1 SGHRS, CDR2 YFSETQ. The CDR3 loop spans 12 amino acids. Trimming removed 3 bases from V and 12 bases from J; junction bases left unmatched: 2. This CDR3 is CASSWTSGSQFF. CDR3 nucleotide sequence: TGCGCCAGCAGCTGGACTAGCGGGTCGCAGTTCTTC. The entire variable domain, with the rest obtained from reference TRBV5-1 and TRBJ2-1, is as follows: KAGVTQTPRYLIKTRGQQVTLSCSPISGHRSVSWYQQTPGQGLQFLFEYFSETQRNKGNFPGRFSGRQFSNSRSEMNVSTLELGDSALYLCASSWTSGSQFFGPGTRLTVL.

The sample holds many counts of this clonotype. The V and J genes are TRBV29-1 and TRBJ2-1, with 10 bases aligning to TRBD2. The CDR3 runs 14 residues. Trimming removed 3 bases from V and 6 bases from J; junction bases left unmatched: 5. In germline, CDR1 is SQVTM, CDR2 ANQGSEA. The CDR3 nucleotides are TGCAGCGTTGAGAGAGCGGGAGGGTCCAATGAGCAGTTCTTC. It codes for CSVERAGGSNEQFF.

The table lists this clonotype with many counts. This rearrangement joins TRBV7-9 to TRBJ2-3; D possibly corresponds to TRBD2 (6 bases). Germline loops: CDR1 SEHNR, CDR2 FQNEAQ (reference sequence). The V and J ends lost 5 bases and 5 bases respectively, with 11 bases between them. The CDR3 consists of 13 residues. The CDR3 loop reads CASSAGGVDTQYF. CDR3 nucleotides: TGTGCCAGCAGCGCAGGAGGGGTAGATACGCAGTATTTT.

This clonotype was found many times. The rearrangement joins TRBV11-2 to TRBJ1-4; possibly TRBD1 for D (6 bases). The V end was cut by 4 bases, the J end by 7 bases, with 13 bases between. This CDR3 contains 14 residues. CDR1 and CDR2 from the germline V gene are SGHAT and FQNNGV. The CDR3 DNA reads TGTGCCAGCAGCTCGACAGGCAGGCGTGAAAAACTGTTTTTT. Its protein is CASSSTGRREKLFF.

Ten or more counts support this clonotype. This chain uses TRBV5-1 with TRBJ2-5; 8 bases agree with TRBD1. This CDR3 is 14 amino acids long. Germline V gene data show CDR1 as SGHRS and CDR2 as YFSETQ. With V trimmed by 0 bases and J by 4 bases, 2 bases remained unmatched. CDR3 nucleotide sequence: TGCGCCAGCAGCTTGGGACAGGGGTCAGAGACCCAGTACTTC. Protein: CASSLGQGSETQYF.

This clonotype was found many times. V usage is TRBV6-6 and J usage is TRBJ1-5, with 7 bases identical to TRBD1. The V gene's germline CDR1 is MNHNY and CDR2 SVGAGI (reference sequence). This CDR3 region has 14 residues. Trimming took 5 bases from V and 7 from J; bases not matched to a gene: 8. The CDR3 loop reads CASSQGGGSQPQHF. Here the CDR3 DNA reads TGTGCCAGCAGTCAGGGGGGGGGCTCGCAGCCCCAGCATTTT.

This clonotype came up many times. The chain has TRBV30 and TRBJ2-2; D call uncertain. V was pared by 0 bases and J by 5 bases, with 7 bases between. The CDR3 is 13 amino acids. Germline values: CDR1 GTSNPN, CDR2 SVGIG (reference sequence). CDR3 amino acids: CAWSVTGTGELFF. Written as DNA, the CDR3 is TGTGCCTGGAGTGTCACTGGGACCGGGGAGCTGTTTTTT.

The sample holds many counts of this clonotype. This sequence joins TRBV2 and TRBJ2-6; the D gene is possibly TRBD2 (5 bases). V was trimmed by 6 bases and J by 0 bases, leaving 12 bases between them. Per the germline V gene, CDR1 is SNHLY and CDR2 is FYNNEI. The CDR3 runs 16 residues. In DNA, the CDR3 is TGTGCCAGCAGCCGCGGACTCCGCTCTGGGGCCAACGTCCTGACTTTC. Protein product: CASSRGLRSGANVLTF.

In this sample, this clonotype turned up many times. This chain connects TRBV4-2 to TRBJ1-6, with D possibly being TRBD1 (5 bases). The CDR3 runs 15 residues. The V and J ends lost 4 bases and 6 bases respectively, with 13 bases between them. In germline, CDR1 is LGHNA, CDR2 YNFKEQ. Written as DNA, the CDR3 is TGTGCCAGCAGCCCCCTTAGGGGTAGTAATTCACCCCTCCACTTT. This encodes CASSPLRGSNSPLHF.

The table lists this clonotype with many counts. The gene calls are TRBV12-3 or TRBV12-4 and TRBJ1-2; no definite D call. The V gene lost 6 bases and the J gene lost 3 bases, with 14 bases spanning the gap. The CDR3 is made up of 14 amino acids. The CDR3 coding sequence is TGTGCCAGCAGCCAAGTCGTATCTCACTATGGCTACACCTTC. Protein sequence: CASSQVVSHYGYTF.

There are many counts of this clonotype. J is TRBJ2-5 and V is TRBV29-1; the D gene is possibly TRBD1 (5 bases). In germline, CDR1 is SQVTM, CDR2 ANQGSEA. Trimming removed 4 bases from V and 10 bases from J, with 10 bases in between. This CDR3 has 10 amino acids. The CDR3 spells CSVAGLVQYF. In nucleotides, the CDR3 is TGCAGCGTTGCAGGGTTAGTCCAGTACTTC.

V and J are TRBV25-1 and TRBJ2-1; a weak D match, TRBD1 (6 bases). CDR3 size: 16 residues. Germline V CDR1 and CDR2: MGHDK, SYGVNS. The ends were cut back, 3 bases at V and 2 bases at J, with 14 bases in the middle. DNA of the CDR3: TGTGCCAGCAGTGAGGGGCTACAGGGCCCCTACAATGAGCAGTTCTTC. Translated, it gives CASSEGLQGPYNEQFF.

This clonotype has ten or more counts. The chain uses TRBV4-1 and TRBJ1-2, with D perhaps TRBD1 (5 bases). Deletions cut 4 bases from V and 0 bases from J, with 12 bases between. Germline CDR1 MGHRA, CDR2 YSYEKL. The CDR3 contains 15 residues. CDR3: CASSRRDASNYGYTF. The CDR3 DNA follows: TGCGCCAGCAGCCGGAGGGACGCGTCTAACTATGGCTACACCTTC.

This clonotype was found many times. The rearrangement uses TRBV5-1 and TRBJ2-5; 7 bases are a match to TRBD1. This CDR3 contains 14 residues. Germline CDR1 reads SGHRS; CDR2 reads YFSETQ. Germline trimming cut 0 bases from V and 2 bases from J; bases unmatched to any gene: 1. CDR3: CASSLAGQQETQYF. CDR3 in DNA: TGCGCCAGCAGCTTGGCGGGACAGCAAGAGACCCAGTACTTC. The full variable domain, rest sourced from reference TRBV5-1 and TRBJ2-5, is KAGVTQTPRYLIKTRGQQVTLSCSPISGHRSVSWYQQTPGQGLQFLFEYFSETQRNKGNFPGRFSGRQFSNSRSEMNVSTLELGDSALYLCASSLAGQQETQYFGPGTRLLVL.

This clonotype appeared many times. Here the CDR3 reads CAWARDRVGNEQFF. In DNA, the CDR3 is TGTGCCTGGGCCCGGGACAGGGTGGGCAATGAGCAGTTCTTC. The J gene is TRBJ2-1, the V gene TRBV30; 9 bases align to TRBD1. Trimming cost V 5 bases and J 6 bases; bases outside gene matches: 8. Germline V gene data show CDR1 as GTSNPN and CDR2 as SVGIG (reference sequence). The CDR3 contains 14 residues. Filled out from reference TRBV30 and TRBJ2-1, the complete variable domain reads SQTIHQWPATLVQPVGSPLSLECTVEGTSNPNLYWYRQAAGRGLQLLFYSVGIGQISSEVPQNLSASRPQDRQFILSSKKLLLSDSGFYLCAWARDRVGNEQFFGPGTRLTVL.